This T cell receptor (beta chain) was captured by sequencing in a study of T cell repertoires in cytomegalovirus infection. On the study more broadly: CMV epitopes in the study were HLA-C-restricted (recently identified) and HLA-B-restricted (well studied). CMV infection plus the matching HLA type was flagged by public TCR beta signatures. Findings and limits, study-wide: Clonotype analysis showed dominance of the ex vivo response by HLA-C-restricted CMV-specific TCR beta clonotypes. Summed public TCR beta family frequency identified CMV carriers bearing the relevant HLA.

TCRdb recomputed calls from the reads with MiXCR, one row per CDR3 protein. Among around 77,000 distinct CDR3 sequences listed, 20% to 25% were seen once. In its sample, this clonotype was seen a few times. Its antigen is as yet unknown. Germline loops: CDR1 MRHNA, CDR2 SNTAGT. The CDR3 has 14 residues. V lost 4 bases to trimming and J lost 4 bases, with 11 bases between them. The sample was CD8+ T cells from cultured PBMCs, taken from culture after CMV antigen stimulation. This receptor was obtained from a human donor in good health (CMV status not recorded). Some clones in this sample may be carry-over from other donors' samples. The V call is TRBV6-4, the J call TRBJ2-1, with D possibly matching TRBD1 (6 bases). The CDR3 sequence: CASSAGDDYNEQFF. The CDR3 DNA reads TGTGCCAGCAGTGCAGGGGACGATTACAATGAGCAGTTCTTC.